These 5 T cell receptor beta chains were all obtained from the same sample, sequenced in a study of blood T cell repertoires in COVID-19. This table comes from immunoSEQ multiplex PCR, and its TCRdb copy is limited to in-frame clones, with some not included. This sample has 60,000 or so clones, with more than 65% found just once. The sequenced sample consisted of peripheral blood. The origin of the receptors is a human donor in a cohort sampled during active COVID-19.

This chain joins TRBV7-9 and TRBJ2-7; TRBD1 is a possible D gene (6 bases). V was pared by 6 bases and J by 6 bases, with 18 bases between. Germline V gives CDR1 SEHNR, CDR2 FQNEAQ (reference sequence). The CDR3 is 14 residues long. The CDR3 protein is CASSSAGVRGEQYF. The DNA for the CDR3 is TGTGCCAGCAGTTCCGCAGGGGTAAGAGGCGAGCAGTACTTC. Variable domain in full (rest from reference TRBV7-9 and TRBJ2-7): DTGVSQNPRHKITKRGQNVTFRCDPISEHNRLYWYRQTLGQGPEFLTYFQNEAQLEKSRLLSDRFSAERPKGSFSTLEIQRTEQGDSAMYLCASSSAGVRGEQYFGPGTRLTVT.

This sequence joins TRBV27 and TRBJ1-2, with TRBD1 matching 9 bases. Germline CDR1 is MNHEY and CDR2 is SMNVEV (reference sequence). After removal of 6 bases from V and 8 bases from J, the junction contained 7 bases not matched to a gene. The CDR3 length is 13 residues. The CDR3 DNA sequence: TGTGCCAGCAGCCCGGGACAGGGCGGCGGCTACACCTTC. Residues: CASSPGQGGGYTF.

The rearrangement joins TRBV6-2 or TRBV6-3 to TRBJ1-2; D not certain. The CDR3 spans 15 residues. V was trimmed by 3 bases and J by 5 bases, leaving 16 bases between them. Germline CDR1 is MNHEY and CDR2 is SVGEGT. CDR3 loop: CASSYRVVGWYGYTF. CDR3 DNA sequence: TGTGCCAGCAGTTATAGAGTCGTCGGGTGGTATGGCTACACCTTC.

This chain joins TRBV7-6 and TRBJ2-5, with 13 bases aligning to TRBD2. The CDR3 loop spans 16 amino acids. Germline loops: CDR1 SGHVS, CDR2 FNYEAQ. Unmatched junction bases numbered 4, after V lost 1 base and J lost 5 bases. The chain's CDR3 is CASSLGLAGGQETQYF. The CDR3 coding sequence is TGTGCCAGCAGCTTAGGACTAGCGGGAGGTCAGGAGACCCAGTACTTC.

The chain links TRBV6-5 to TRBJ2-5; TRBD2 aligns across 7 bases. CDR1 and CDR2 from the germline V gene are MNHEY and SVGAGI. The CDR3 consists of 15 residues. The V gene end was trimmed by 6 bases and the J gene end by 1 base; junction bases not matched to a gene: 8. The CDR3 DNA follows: TGTGCCAGCAGCTACCAGACTAGCCCCCAAGAGACCCAGTACTTC. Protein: CASSYQTSPQETQYF.